The rows below give T cell receptor beta chains drawn from one sample of a study of blood T cell repertoires in COVID-19. Measured with immunoSEQ multiplex PCR; TCRdb has only the in-frame clones, and not every one. The data hold 250,000 to 300,000 clones, with approximately 86% observed a single time. Sequenced: peripheral blood. These receptors were collected from a woman aged 45-59 years who had recovered from COVID-19. Each CDR3 is given with its conserved first and last residue. The size of a clone is reported for some rows only, either as once, few or many, or as a class for expanded clones.

V gene,CDR3 length,clone size,CDR3 protein
TRBV7-2,16,.,CASSLVAGGPQDEQYF
TRBV7-9,15,.,CASSLAARRNYGYTF
TRBV7-6,16,.,CASSQGQPLNTGELFF
TRBV3-1/TRBV3-2,14,.,CASSLTGKSYGYTF
TRBV4-2,16,.,CASSPEGGGLGEKLFF
TRBV7-9,19,once,CASSLDLRSPGQKHYGYTF
TRBV30,13,.,CAWSEEFHSPLHF
TRBV5-4,16,.,CASSLGGAQGNTEAFF
TRBV10-3,14,.,CAIRGQGLDYEQYF
TRBV10-3,15,.,CAISEGGSANEKLFF
TRBV30,14,.,CAWSGDRLNSPLHF
TRBV5-4,14,.,CASSASAGGYEQYF
TRBV2,12,.,CASSEARHEQYF
TRBV12-3/TRBV12-4,12,.,CASSLGGQPQHF
TRBV28,14,.,CASSPGTFYNEQFF
TRBV7-2,15,.,CASSLAGDSYNEQFF
TRBV7-7,14,.,CASSLDDFRGELFF
TRBV7-9,15,.,CASSQGAARLYGYTF
TRBV18,16,many,CASSPPSGRSSETQYF
TRBV7-3,15,.,CASSPSGGFMTEAFF
TRBV7-9,17,.,CASSLGDSREDNSPLHF
TRBV19,13,.,CASGEHLNQPQHF
TRBV12-3/TRBV12-4,11,once,CASSSYTEAFF
TRBV7-3,18,.,CASSSPSGGPGGANVLTF
TRBV5-6,14,.,CASSLSSGGQPQHF
TRBV6-5,14,once,CASRQRQVSYGYTF
TRBV9,19,.,CASSDPGQGPAGAKNIQYF
TRBV28,14,.,CASSIQVINQPQHF
TRBV6-5,15,.,CASSYSSWTGEKLFF
TRBV10-3,15,.,CAISKYRDRDYEQYF
TRBV28,12,.,CATRWQGGGYTF
TRBV7-9,12,.,CASSPRDTEAFF
TRBV3-1/TRBV3-2,15,.,CASSQRVRTNEKLFF
TRBV7-2,16,.,CASSRGLAGIIYEQFF
TRBV7-2,18,.,CASSFSKQMGAGTYGYTF
TRBV7-8,13,.,CASSPLAAYEQYF
TRBV27,14,.,CASRGGGLRTEAFF
TRBV3-1/TRBV3-2,13,.,CASSQAGAYEQYF
TRBV27,14,.,CASSYSGGGNTIYF
TRBV7-8,17,once,CASSRPPTRSSNQPQHF
TRBV5-1,13,.,CASSRDLNTEAFF